A selection of T cell receptor beta chains follows, all from one sample in a study of cytomegalovirus exposure and HLA in healthy donors. TCRdb keeps only in-frame clones here, not all; method: immunoSEQ multiplex PCR. Altogether 130,000 to 150,000 clones are present, roughly nine tenths being singletons, with the ten largest covering over 3%. Specimen: PBMCs. These receptors were obtained from a woman aged 18 to 35 in good health and CMV-seropositive. The CDR3 runs from the conserved cysteine through the conserved F or W. D genes are given only for firm matches.

CASRGGEPYGYTF,NA,TRBV28,TRBJ1-2
CASSPPGLAGTYEQYF,TRBD2,TRBV18,TRBJ2-7
CASRVRAGVYNEQFF,TRBD2,TRBV5-4,TRBJ2-1
CASSTTGGGPYEQYF,TRBD1,TRBV5-1,TRBJ2-7
CASSRNRGGTEAFF,TRBD1,TRBV14,TRBJ1-1
CASSLRDNGEKLFF,NA,TRBV5-1,TRBJ1-4
CASRSVGVNTEAFF,NA,TRBV27,TRBJ1-1
CASSLLGAGVGGYGYTF,NA,TRBV27,TRBJ1-2
CSGMIAGSYTDTQYF,TRBD2,TRBV29-1,TRBJ2-3
CASSQDPDRDSNQPQHF,TRBD1,TRBV4-1,TRBJ1-5
CASSFEVTGELFF,NA,TRBV28,TRBJ2-2
CASSLGAPIYEQYF,NA,TRBV7-2,TRBJ2-7
CASSLGTGGSFSYEQYF,TRBD1,TRBV5-6,TRBJ2-7
CASSYRDTNRQRTQYF,NA,TRBV28,TRBJ2-5
CAWAHGGSPGDEQFF,NA,TRBV30,TRBJ2-1